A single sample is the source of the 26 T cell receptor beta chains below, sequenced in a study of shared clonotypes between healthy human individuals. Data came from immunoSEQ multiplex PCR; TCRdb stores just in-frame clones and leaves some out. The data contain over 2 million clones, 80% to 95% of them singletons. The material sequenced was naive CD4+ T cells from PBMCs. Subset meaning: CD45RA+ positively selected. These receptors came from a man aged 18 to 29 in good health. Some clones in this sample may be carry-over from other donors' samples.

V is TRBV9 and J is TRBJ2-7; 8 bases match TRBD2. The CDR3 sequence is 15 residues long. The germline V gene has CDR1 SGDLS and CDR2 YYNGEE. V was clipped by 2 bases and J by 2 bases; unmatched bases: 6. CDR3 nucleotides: TGTGCCAGCAGCGTCGGGACTAGTGACGCCTACGAGCAGTACTTC. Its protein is CASSVGTSDAYEQYF.

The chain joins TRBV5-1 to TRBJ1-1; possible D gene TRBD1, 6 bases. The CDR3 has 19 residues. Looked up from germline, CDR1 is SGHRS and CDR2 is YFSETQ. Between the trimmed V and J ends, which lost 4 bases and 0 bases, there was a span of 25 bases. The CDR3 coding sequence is TGCGCCAGCAGCCACGGGGTCATGCCCGGGACATACATGAACACTGAAGCTTTCTTT. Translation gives CASSHGVMPGTYMNTEAFF. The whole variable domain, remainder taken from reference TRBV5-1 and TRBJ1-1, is KAGVTQTPRYLIKTRGQQVTLSCSPISGHRSVSWYQQTPGQGLQFLFEYFSETQRNKGNFPGRFSGRQFSNSRSEMNVSTLELGDSALYLCASSHGVMPGTYMNTEAFFGQGTRLTVV.

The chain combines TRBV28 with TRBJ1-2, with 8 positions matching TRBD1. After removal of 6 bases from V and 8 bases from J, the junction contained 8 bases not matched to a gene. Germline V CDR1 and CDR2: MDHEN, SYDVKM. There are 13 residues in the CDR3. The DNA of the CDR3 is TGTGCCAGCAGGGTCTCAGGGGGCGGAGGCTACACCTTC. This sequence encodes CASRVSGGGGYTF.

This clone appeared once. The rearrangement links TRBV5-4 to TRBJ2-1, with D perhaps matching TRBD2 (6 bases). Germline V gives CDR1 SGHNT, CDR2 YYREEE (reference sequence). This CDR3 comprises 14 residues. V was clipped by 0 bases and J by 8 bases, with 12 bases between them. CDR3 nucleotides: TGTGCCAGCAGCTTGGAGGCGGCGGGGTATGAGCAGTTCTTC. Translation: CASSLEAAGYEQFF.

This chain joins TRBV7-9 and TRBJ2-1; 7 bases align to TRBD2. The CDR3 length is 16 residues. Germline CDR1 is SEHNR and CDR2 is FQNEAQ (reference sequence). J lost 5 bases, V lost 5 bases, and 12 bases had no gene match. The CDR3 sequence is CASSLPMAGVDNEQFF. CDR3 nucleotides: TGTGCCAGCAGCCTCCCTATGGCGGGAGTAGACAATGAGCAGTTCTTC.

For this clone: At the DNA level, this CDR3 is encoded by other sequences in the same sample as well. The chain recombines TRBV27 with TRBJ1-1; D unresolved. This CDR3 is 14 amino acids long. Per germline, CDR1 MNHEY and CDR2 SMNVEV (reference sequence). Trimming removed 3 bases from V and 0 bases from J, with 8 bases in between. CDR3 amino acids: CASSFSWLNTEAFF. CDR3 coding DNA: TGTGCCAGCAGTTTTTCCTGGCTGAACACTGAAGCTTTCTTT.

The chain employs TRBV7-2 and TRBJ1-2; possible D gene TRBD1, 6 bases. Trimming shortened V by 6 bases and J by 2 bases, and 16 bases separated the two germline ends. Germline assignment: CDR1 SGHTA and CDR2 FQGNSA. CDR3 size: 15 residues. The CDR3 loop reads CASREAGVGNYGYTF. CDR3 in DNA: TGTGCCAGCAGAGAAGCAGGGGTTGGGAACTATGGCTACACCTTC.

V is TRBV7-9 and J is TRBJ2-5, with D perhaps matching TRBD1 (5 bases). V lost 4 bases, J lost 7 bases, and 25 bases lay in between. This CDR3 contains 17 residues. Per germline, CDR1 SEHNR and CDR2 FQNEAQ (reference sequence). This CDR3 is CASSSPHSETAAWTQYF. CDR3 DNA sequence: TGTGCCAGCAGCTCGCCTCACTCAGAGACAGCCGCCTGGACCCAGTACTTC.

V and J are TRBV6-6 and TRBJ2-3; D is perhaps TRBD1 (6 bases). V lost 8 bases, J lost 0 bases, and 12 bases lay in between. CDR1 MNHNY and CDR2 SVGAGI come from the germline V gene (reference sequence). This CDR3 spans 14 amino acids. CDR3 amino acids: CASGQLTSTDTQYF. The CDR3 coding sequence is TGTGCCAGCGGACAGCTGACTAGCACAGATACGCAGTATTTT.

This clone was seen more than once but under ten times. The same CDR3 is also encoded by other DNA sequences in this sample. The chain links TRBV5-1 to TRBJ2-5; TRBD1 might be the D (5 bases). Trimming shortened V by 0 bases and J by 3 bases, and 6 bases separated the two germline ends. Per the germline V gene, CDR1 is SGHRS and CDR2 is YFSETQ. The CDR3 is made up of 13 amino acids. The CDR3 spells CASSLAGKETQYF. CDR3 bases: TGCGCCAGCAGCTTGGCAGGGAAAGAGACCCAGTACTTC.

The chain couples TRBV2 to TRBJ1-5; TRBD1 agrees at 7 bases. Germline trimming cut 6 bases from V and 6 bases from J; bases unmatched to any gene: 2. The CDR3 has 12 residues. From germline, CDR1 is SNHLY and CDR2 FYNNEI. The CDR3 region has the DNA TGTGCCAGCAGGACAGGGAGTCAGCCCCAGCATTTT. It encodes CASRTGSQPQHF.

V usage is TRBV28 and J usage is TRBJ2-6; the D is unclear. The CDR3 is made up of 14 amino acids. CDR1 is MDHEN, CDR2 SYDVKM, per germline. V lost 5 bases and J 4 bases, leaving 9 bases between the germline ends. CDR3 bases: TGTGCCAGCAGTCCCCCCCTCGGGGCCAACGTCCTGACTTTC. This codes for CASSPPLGANVLTF.

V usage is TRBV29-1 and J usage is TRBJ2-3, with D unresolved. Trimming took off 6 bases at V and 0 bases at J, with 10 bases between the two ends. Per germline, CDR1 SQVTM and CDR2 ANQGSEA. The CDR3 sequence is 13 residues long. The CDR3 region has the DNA TGCAGCGTGTGTTGGCGTAGCACAGATACGCAGTATTTT. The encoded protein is CSVCWRSTDTQYF.

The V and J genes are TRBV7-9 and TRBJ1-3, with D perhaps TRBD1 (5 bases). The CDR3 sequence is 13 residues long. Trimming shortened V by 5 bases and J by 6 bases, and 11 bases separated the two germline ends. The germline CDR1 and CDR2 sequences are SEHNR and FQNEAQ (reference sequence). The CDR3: CASSRGLQNTIYF. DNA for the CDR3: TGTGCCAGCAGCCGGGGACTGCAAAACACCATATATTTT. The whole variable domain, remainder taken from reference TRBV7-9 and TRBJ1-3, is DTGVSQNPRHKITKRGQNVTFRCDPISEHNRLYWYRQTLGQGPEFLTYFQNEAQLEKSRLLSDRFSAERPKGSFSTLEIQRTEQGDSAMYLCASSRGLQNTIYFGEGSWLTVV.

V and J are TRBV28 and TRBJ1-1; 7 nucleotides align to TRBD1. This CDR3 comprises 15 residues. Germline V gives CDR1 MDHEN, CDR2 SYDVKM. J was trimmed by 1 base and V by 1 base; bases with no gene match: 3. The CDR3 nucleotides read TGTGCCAGCAGTTTATCTAACAGGGGGAACACTGAAGCTTTCTTT. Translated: CASSLSNRGNTEAFF.

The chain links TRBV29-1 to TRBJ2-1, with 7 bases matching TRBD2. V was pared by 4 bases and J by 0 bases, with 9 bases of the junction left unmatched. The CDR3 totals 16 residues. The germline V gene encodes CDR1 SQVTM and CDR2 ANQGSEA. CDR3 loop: CSVGGLGGGSYNEQFF. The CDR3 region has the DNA TGCAGCGTTGGGGGGTTGGGCGGGGGCTCCTACAATGAGCAGTTCTTC.

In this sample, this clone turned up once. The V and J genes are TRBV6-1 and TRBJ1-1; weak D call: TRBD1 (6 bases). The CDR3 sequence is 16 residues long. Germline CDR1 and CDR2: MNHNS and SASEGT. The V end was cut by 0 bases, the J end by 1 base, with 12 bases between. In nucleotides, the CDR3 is TGTGCCAGCAGTGAAGCGGGGGGCTGGGGGAACACTGAAGCTTTCTTT. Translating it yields CASSEAGGWGNTEAFF.

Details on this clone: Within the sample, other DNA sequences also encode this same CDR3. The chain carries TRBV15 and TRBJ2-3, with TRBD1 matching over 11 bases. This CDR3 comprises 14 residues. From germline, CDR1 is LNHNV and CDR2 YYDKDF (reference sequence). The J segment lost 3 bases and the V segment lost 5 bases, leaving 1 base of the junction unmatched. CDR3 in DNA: TGTGCCACCAGCCGGGACAGGGGGACAGATACGCAGTATTTT. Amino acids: CATSRDRGTDTQYF.

The CDR3 reads CASSPRDGGYQETQYF. CDR3 DNA sequence: TGTGCCAGCAGCCCCAGGGACGGCGGATATCAAGAGACCCAGTACTTC. The chain joins TRBV11-2 to TRBJ2-5, with D perhaps matching TRBD1 or TRBD2 (5 bases each). Looked up from germline, CDR1 is SGHAT and CDR2 is FQNNGV. Trimming cost V 5 bases and J 2 bases, with 18 bases left between them. The CDR3 spans 16 residues.

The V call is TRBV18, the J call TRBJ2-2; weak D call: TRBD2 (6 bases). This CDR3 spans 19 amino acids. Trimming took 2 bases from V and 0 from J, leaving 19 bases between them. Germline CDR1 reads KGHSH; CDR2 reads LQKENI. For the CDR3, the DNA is TGTGCCAGCTCACCAAGGAGGAGGGGCAGCTCCGCGAACACCGGGGAGCTGTTTTTT. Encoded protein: CASSPRRRGSSANTGELFF.

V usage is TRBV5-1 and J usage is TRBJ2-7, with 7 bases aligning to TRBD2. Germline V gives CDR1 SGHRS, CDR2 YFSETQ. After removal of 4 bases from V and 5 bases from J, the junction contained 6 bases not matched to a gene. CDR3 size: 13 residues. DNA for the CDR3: TGCGCCAGCAGCCCGGGGGGAGCGAACGAGCAGTACTTC. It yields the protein CASSPGGANEQYF.

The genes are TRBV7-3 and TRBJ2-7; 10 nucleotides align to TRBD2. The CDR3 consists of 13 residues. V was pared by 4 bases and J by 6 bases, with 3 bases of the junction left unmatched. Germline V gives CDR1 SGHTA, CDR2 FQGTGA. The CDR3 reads CASSSSGSSEQYF. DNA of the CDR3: TGTGCCAGCAGCTCTAGCGGGAGCTCCGAGCAGTACTTC. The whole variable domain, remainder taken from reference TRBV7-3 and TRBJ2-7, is GAGVSQTPSNKVTEKGKYVELRCDPISGHTALYWYRQSLGQGPEFLIYFQGTGAADDSGLPNDRFFAVRPEGSVSTLKIQRTERGDSAVYLCASSSSGSSEQYFGPGTRLTVT.

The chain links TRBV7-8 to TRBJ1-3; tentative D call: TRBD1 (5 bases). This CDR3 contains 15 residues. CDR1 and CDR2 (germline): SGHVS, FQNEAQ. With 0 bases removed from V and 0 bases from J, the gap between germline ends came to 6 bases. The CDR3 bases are TGTGCCAGCAGCTTAGCGGGGACCTCTGGAAACACCATATATTTT. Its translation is CASSLAGTSGNTIYF.

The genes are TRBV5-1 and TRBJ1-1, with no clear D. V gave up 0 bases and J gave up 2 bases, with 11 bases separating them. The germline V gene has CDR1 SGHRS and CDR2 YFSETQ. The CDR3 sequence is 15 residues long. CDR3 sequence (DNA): TGCGCCAGCAGCTTGGCGGCGGGGTACAACACTGAAGCTTTCTTT. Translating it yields CASSLAAGYNTEAFF.

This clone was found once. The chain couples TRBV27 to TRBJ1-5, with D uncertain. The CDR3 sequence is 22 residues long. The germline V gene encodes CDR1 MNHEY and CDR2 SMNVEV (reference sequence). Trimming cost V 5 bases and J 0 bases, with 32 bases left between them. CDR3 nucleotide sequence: TGTGCCAGCAGTCCCCACATCCGGACTTACGAGGCTGAGAAATATAGCAATCAGCCCCAGCATTTT. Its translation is CASSPHIRTYEAEKYSNQPQHF.

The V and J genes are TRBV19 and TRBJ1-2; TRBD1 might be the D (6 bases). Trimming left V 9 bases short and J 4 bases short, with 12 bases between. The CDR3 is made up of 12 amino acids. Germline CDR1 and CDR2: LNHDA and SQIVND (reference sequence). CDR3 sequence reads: CASGGFSYGYTF. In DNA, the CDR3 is TGTGCCAGCGGGGGCTTCTCCTATGGCTACACCTTC. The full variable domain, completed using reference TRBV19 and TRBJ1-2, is DGGITQSPKYLFRKEGQNVTLSCEQNLNHDAMYWYRQDPGQGLRLIYYSQIVNDFQKGDIAEGYSVSREKKESFPLTVTSAQKNPTAFYLCASGGFSYGYTFGSGTRLTVV.